A single sample is the source of the 4 T cell receptor beta chains below, sequenced in a study of cytomegalovirus exposure and HLA in healthy donors. In the PCR, 60 Vbeta and 13 Jbeta primers were used. Assay: immunoSEQ multiplex PCR; the TCRdb copy retains only in-frame clones and omits some. Of 210,000 or so clones in the sample, 85% to 90% are singletons; the top ten hold 0.95% to 1.1%. Sequencing was performed on PBMCs. The receptors were sampled from a woman aged 18-35 years in good health and CMV-seronegative.

A single count supports this clone. V usage is TRBV4-2 and J usage is TRBJ1-5, with D possibly TRBD1 on 6 matching bases. In germline, CDR1 is LGHNA, CDR2 YNFKEQ. V was cut by 6 bases and J by 7 bases, with 13 bases left in between. The length of the CDR3 is 13 residues. CDR3 nucleotides: TGTGCCAGCAGTAGGTCAGGGGTGCAGCCCCAGCATTTT. Amino acid sequence: CASSRSGVQPQHF.

The V call is TRBV6-5, the J call TRBJ1-5, with 9 nucleotides matching TRBD1. The junction had 5 bases not matched to a gene; V was cut back by 6 bases and J by 5 bases. Germline CDR1 MNHEY, CDR2 SVGAGI. This CDR3 has 14 residues. This chain's CDR3 is CASSGTGRHQPQHF. In nucleotides, the CDR3 is TGTGCCAGCAGCGGGACAGGGAGGCATCAGCCCCAGCATTTT.

This chain uses TRBV5-1 with TRBJ2-7, with D perhaps matching TRBD2 (6 bases). V gave up 7 bases and J gave up 2 bases, with 16 bases separating them. The CDR3 consists of 14 residues. From germline, CDR1 is SGHRS and CDR2 YFSETQ. CDR3 amino acids: CASRERGKAYEQYF. CDR3 sequence (DNA): TGCGCCAGCCGGGAACGGGGGAAAGCCTACGAGCAGTACTTC.

The genes are TRBV30 and TRBJ1-1, with 9 bases aligning to TRBD1. V dropped 4 bases and J dropped 3; count of bases not matched to a gene: 12. The CDR3 contains 16 residues. Germline CDR1 reads GTSNPN; CDR2 reads SVGIG (reference sequence). The CDR3 loop is CAWNPRQGDRHTEAFF. The CDR3 DNA is TGTGCCTGGAACCCGCGACAGGGGGATCGGCACACTGAAGCTTTCTTT.